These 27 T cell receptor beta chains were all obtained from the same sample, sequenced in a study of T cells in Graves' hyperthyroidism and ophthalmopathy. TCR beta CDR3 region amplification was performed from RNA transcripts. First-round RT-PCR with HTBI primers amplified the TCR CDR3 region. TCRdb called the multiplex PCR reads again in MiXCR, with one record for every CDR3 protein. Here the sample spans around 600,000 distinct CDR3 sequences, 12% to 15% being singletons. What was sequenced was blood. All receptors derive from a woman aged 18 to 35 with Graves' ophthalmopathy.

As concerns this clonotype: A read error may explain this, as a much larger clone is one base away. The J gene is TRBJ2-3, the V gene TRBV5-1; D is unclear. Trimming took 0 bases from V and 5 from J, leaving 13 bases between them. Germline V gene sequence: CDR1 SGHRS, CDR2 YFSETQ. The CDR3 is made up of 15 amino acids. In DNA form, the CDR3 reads TGCGCCAGCAGCTTGGGGTCCCAACCGGGAGATACGCAGTATTTT. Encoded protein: CASSLGSQPGDTQYF. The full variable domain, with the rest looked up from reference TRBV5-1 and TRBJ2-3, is KAGVTQTPRYLIKTRGQQVTLSCSPISGHRSVSWYQQTPGQGLQFLFEYFSETQRNKGNFPGRFSGRQFSNSRSEMNVSTLELGDSALYLCASSLGSQPGDTQYFGPGTRLTVL.

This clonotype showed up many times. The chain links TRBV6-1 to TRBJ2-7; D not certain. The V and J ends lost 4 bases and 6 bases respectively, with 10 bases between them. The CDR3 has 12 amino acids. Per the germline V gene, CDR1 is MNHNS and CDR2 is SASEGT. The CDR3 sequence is CASSVHRGEQYF. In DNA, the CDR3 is TGTGCCAGCAGTGTCCATCGTGGCGAGCAGTACTTC.

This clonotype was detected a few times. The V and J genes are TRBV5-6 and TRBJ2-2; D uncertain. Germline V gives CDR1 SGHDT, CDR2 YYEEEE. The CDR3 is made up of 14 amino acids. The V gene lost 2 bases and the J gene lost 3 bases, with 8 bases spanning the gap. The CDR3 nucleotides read TGTGCCAGCAGCTTCGTCAGTTACACCGGGGAGCTGTTTTTT. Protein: CASSFVSYTGELFF.

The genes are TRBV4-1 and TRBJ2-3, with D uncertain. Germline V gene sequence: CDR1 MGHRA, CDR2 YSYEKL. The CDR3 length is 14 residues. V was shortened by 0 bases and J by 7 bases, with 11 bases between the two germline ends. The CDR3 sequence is CASSQDFRSNTQYF. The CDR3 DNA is TGCGCCAGCAGCCAAGATTTTCGCTCGAATACGCAGTATTTT.

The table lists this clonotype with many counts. In DNA, the CDR3 is TGTGCCAGCACCATAACCCTAGGGAACGAGCAGTACTTC. This codes for CASTITLGNEQYF. The rearrangement joins TRBV6-1 to TRBJ2-7, with D unresolved. The CDR3 covers 13 residues. V was clipped by 7 bases and J by 5 bases, with 15 bases between them. Per the germline V gene, CDR1 is MNHNS and CDR2 is SASEGT.

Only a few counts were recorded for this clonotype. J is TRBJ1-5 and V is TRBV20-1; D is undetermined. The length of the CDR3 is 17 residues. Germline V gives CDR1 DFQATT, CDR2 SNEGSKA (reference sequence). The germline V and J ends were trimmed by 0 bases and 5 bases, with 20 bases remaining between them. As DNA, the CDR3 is TGCAGTGCTAGAGATACCGGGTACTTAGCCCCGGATCAGCCCCAGCATTTT. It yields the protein CSARDTGYLAPDQPQHF.

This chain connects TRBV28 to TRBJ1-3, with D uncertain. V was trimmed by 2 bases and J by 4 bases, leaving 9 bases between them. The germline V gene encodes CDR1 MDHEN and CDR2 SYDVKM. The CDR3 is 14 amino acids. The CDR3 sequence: CASSLEGGGNTIYF. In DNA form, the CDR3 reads TGTGCCAGCAGTTTAGAGGGAGGAGGAAACACCATATATTTT. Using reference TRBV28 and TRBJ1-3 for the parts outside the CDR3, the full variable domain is DVKVTQSSRYLVKRTGEKVFLECVQDMDHENMFWYRQDPGLGLRLIYFSYDVKMKEKGDIPEGYSVSREKKERFSLILESASTNQTSMYLCASSLEGGGNTIYFGEGSWLTVV.

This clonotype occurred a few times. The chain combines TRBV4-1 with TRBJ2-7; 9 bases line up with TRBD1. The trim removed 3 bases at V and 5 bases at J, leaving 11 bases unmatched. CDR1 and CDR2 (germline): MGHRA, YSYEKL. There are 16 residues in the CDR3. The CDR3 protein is CASSQGLGTGLDEQYF. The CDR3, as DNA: TGCGCCAGCAGCCAGGGTCTCGGGACAGGGTTAGACGAGCAGTACTTC.

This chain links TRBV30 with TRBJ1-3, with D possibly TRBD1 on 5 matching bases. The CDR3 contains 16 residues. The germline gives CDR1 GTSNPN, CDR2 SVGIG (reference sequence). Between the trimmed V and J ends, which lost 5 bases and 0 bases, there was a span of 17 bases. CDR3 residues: CAWDVGVRLSGNTIYF. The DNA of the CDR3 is TGTGCCTGGGATGTAGGGGTGCGGCTCTCTGGAAACACCATATATTTT.

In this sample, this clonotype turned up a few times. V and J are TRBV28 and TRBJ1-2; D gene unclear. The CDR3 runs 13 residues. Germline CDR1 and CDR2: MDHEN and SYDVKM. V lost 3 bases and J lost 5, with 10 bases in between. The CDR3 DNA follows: TGTGCCAGCAGTTTTTTGCTGACATATGGCTACACCTTC. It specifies CASSFLLTYGYTF.

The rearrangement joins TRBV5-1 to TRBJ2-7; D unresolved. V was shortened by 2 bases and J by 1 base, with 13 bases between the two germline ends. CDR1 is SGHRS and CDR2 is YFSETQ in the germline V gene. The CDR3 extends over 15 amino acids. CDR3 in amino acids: CASSLPDRPSYEQYF. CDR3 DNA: TGCGCCAGCAGCTTACCGGACCGGCCTTCCTACGAGCAGTACTTC.

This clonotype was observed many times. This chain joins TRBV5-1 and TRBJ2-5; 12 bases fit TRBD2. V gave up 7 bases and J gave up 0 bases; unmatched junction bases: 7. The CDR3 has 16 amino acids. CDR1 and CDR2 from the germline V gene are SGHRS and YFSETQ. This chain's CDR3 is CASQLAGGSYQETQYF. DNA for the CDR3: TGCGCCAGCCAACTAGCGGGAGGATCGTACCAAGAGACCCAGTACTTC.

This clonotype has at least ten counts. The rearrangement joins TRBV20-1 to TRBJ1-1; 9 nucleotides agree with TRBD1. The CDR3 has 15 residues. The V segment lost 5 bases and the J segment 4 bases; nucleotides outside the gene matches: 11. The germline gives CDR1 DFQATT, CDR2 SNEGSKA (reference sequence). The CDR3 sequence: CSAGGTGYGGTEAFF. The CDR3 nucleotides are TGCAGTGCTGGTGGGACAGGGTATGGGGGCACTGAAGCTTTCTTT.

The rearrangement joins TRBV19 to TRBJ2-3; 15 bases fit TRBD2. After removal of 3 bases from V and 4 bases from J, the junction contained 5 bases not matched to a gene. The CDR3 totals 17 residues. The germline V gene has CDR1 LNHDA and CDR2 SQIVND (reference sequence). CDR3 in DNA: TGTGCCAGTAGTATCCCGGGACTAGCGGGAGGCTCAGATACGCAGTATTTT. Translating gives CASSIPGLAGGSDTQYF. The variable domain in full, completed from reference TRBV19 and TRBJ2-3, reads DGGITQSPKYLFRKEGQNVTLSCEQNLNHDAMYWYRQDPGQGLRLIYYSQIVNDFQKGDIAEGYSVSREKKESFPLTVTSAQKNPTAFYLCASSIPGLAGGSDTQYFGPGTRLTVL.

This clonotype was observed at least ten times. In DNA, the CDR3 is TGTGCCAGCAGCCGCACGACAGGGGGAAACTATGGCTACACCTTC. Its protein product is CASSRTTGGNYGYTF. This chain uses TRBV6-2 or TRBV6-3 with TRBJ1-2, with 9 bases matching TRBD1. Trimming took 6 bases from V and 2 from J; bases not matched to a gene: 7. The CDR3 is 15 residues long. Looked up from germline, CDR1 is MNHEY and CDR2 is SVGEGT.

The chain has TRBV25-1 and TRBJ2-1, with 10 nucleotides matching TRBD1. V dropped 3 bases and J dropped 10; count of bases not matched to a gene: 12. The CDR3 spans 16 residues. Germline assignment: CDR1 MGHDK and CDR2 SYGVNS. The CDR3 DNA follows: TGTGCCAGCAGTGAGCGAGGTCGACAGGGGGCGAAAGAGCAGTTCTTC. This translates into CASSERGRQGAKEQFF.

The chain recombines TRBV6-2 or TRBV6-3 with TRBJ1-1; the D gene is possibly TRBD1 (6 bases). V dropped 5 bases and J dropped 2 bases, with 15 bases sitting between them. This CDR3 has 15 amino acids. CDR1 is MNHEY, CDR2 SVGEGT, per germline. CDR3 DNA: TGTGCCAGCAGTCAACAGGGACCCCCTAACACTGAAGCTTTCTTT. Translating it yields CASSQQGPPNTEAFF.

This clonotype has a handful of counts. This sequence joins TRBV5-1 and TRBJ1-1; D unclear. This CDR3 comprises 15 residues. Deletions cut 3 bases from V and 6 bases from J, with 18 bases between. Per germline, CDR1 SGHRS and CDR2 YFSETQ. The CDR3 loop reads CASSSREGPGAEAFF. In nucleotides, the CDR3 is TGCGCCAGCAGCTCCCGAGAAGGACCCGGGGCTGAAGCTTTCTTT.

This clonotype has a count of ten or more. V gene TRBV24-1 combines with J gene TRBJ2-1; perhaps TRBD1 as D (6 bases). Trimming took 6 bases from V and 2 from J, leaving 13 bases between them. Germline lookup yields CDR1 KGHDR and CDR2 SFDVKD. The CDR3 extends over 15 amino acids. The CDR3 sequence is CATSPQGLAYNEQFF. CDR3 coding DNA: TGTGCCACCAGTCCCCAGGGGCTAGCCTACAATGAGCAGTTCTTC.

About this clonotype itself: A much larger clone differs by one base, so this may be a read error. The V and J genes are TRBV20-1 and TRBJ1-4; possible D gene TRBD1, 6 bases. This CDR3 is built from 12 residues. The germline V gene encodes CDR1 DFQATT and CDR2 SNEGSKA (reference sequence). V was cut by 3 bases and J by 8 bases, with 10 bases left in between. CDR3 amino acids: CSASQGGEKLFF. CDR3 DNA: TGCAGTGCTAGTCAAGGGGGGGAAAAACTGTTTTTT.

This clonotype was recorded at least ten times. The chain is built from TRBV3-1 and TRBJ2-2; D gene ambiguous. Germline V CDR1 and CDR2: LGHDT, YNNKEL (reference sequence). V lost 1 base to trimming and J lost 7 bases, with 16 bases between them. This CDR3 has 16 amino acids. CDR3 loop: CASSQADQARGGELFF. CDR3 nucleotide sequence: TGTGCCAGCAGCCAAGCCGACCAAGCGCGTGGCGGGGAGCTGTTTTTT.

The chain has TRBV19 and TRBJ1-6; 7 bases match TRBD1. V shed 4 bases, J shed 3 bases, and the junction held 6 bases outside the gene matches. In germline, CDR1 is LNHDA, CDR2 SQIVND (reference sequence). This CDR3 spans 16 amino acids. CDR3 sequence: CASSNLQGIYNSPLHF. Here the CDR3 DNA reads TGTGCCAGTAGTAACCTACAGGGGATCTATAATTCACCCCTCCACTTT.

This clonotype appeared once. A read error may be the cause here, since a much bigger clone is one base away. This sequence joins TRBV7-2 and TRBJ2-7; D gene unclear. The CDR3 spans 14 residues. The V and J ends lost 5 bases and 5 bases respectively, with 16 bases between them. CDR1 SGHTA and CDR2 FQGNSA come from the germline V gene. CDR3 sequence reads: CASSVGQPPNEQYF. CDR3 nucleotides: TGTGCCAGCAGCGTGGGCCAGCCGCCAAACGAGCAGTACTTC.

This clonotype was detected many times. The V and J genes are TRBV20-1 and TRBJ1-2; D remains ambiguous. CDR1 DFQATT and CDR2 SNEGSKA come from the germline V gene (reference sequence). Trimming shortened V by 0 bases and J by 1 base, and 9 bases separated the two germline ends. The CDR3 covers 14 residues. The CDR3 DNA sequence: TGCAGTGCTAGAGATAAATACAGTAACTATGGCTACACCTTC. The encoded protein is CSARDKYSNYGYTF.

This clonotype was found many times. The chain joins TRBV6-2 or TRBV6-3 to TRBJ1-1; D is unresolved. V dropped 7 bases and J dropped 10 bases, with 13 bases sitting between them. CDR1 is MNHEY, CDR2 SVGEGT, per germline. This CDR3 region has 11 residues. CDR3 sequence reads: CASTNGGGAFF. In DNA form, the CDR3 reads TGTGCCAGCACAAATGGCGGTGGAGCTTTCTTT.

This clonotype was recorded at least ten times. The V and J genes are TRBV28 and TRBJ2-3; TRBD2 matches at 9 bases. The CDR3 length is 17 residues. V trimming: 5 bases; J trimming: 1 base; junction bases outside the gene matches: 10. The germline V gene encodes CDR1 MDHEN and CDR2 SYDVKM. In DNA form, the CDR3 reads TGTGCCAGCAGTATCCTAAGACTAGCGGACGGCACAGATACGCAGTATTTT. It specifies CASSILRLADGTDTQYF. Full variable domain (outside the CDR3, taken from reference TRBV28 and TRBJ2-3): DVKVTQSSRYLVKRTGEKVFLECVQDMDHENMFWYRQDPGLGLRLIYFSYDVKMKEKGDIPEGYSVSREKKERFSLILESASTNQTSMYLCASSILRLADGTDTQYFGPGTRLTVL.

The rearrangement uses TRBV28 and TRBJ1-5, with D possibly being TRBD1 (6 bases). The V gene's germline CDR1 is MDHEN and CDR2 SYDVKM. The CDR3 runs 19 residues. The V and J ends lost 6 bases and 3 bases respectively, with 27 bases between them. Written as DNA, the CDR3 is TGTGCCAGCAGAGGGGGGGGGGGGTGGCAGACGCTGAACAATCAGCCCCAGCATTTT. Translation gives CASRGGGGWQTLNNQPQHF. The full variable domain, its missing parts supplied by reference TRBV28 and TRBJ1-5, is DVKVTQSSRYLVKRTGEKVFLECVQDMDHENMFWYRQDPGLGLRLIYFSYDVKMKEKGDIPEGYSVSREKKERFSLILESASTNQTSMYLCASRGGGGWQTLNNQPQHFGDGTRLSIL.